This TCR beta chain was retrieved from a study of blood T cell repertoires in COVID-19 (dated by TCRdb to 2018 to 2020). Background for the entire study: Samples from collaborators originated in the United States, Italy and Spain and spanned both the acute and convalescent phases of COVID-19. The dataset comprised deeply sampled blood TCRbeta repertoires from subjects exposed to, actively infected with, or recovered from COVID-19. The repertoires were released in a freely available public database intended as a resource for research on the immune response to SARS-CoV-2. The samples were drawn from two sources: the first 160 participants of the ongoing ImmuneRACE study, and 1,000 to 1,500 subjects contributed by 6 global collaborators. The sample metadata nearly always contained a de-identified subject ID, COVID-19 status, age in years and sex. The prospective study material was composed of cDNA or gDNA derived from T cells, B-cell-depleted T cells, or PBMCs. Where HLA class I and class II types were available, the types were taken from metadata supplied by the sample provider, not from assay-based typing.

Paper-wide results and their limitations: How much clinical and demographic metadata was included differed by source and by participant, and the metadata was provided uncurated.

CDR3 length: 14 amino acids, cysteine to phenylalanine. CDR3 DNA only is kept here, 42 bases in frame from base 1. V trim: 3 bases; J trim: 4 bases; unmatched bases: 2. For CDR1 and CDR2, the germline V gene (reference sequence) lists LNHNV and YYDKDF. Whole blood was collected in K2EDTA tubes by collaborating institutions according to the institutions' own protocols. For TCRbeta analysis, collaborator samples were shipped as frozen whole blood, as isolated PBMCs, or as DNA extracted from either sample type. TCRbeta CDR3 regions were amplified from genomic DNA using the immunoSEQ Assay, a bias-controlled multiplex PCR. In the paper's pipeline: Nucleated cell counts per sample were estimated from amplification of reference gene primers within the assay. Sequence reads were collapsed and filtered to measure the absolute abundance of every unique TCRbeta CDR3 rearrangement. Productive Simpson clonality was computed per sample as the square root of Simpson's diversity index over productive rearrangements. The immuneACCESS repertoire file appears here via TCRdb, limited to in-frame rearrangements. These files lack a portion of the clones; in checked studies, under half of the deficit traces to unresolved V genes, and the cause of the others is not known. V and J calls and clone size are copied from that table; D and trimming were computed from the DNA. A total of approximately 140,000 clones appear in this sample, approximately 91% of them only once. The biggest ten clones account for about 2.3% of the sample.

Only a few counts were recorded for this clone. Its cognate antigen has yet to be identified. There are no base qualities to consult, and no much larger clone falls within one base. The V gene is TRBV15 and the J gene is TRBJ1-5, and 8 bases in between align with TRBD1. The origin of this receptor is a human donor in a cohort sampled during active COVID-19. The material sequenced was peripheral blood. The CDR3 protein: CATSSGQGNQPQHF. DNA sequence: TGTGCCACCAGCAGTGGACAGGGTAATCAGCCCCAGCATTTT.